The 6 T cell receptor beta chains listed next were all sequenced from one sample in a study of neurological immune-mediated disorders. Each CDR3 protein is one row after TCRdb ran MiXCR on the 5' RACE reads. Altogether around 66,000 distinct CDR3 sequences are present, 5.2% being singletons, with the ten largest covering roughly 2.8%. The sample comprised PBMCs. The source is a woman under 40 with multiple sclerosis.

The sample holds many counts of this clonotype. This chain connects TRBV5-6 to TRBJ1-4, with TRBD1 identical over 7 bases. Germline V CDR1 and CDR2: SGHDT, YYEEEE. The CDR3 totals 14 residues. V lost 2 bases and J lost 7; bases outside the gene matches: 5. For the CDR3, the DNA is TGTGCCAGCAGCTTAACAGGGGCGAGTGAAAAACTGTTTTTT. Protein sequence: CASSLTGASEKLFF.

As for this clonotype: One end of the junction varies from germline; a read error may be responsible. The chain recombines TRBV4-1 with TRBJ1-3; 7 bases line up with TRBD1. The CDR3 totals 16 residues. Germline V CDR1 and CDR2: MGHRA, YSYEKL. CDR3 nucleotides: TGCGCCAGCAGCCTCAACAGGGGAAAGTCTGGAAAAACCATATATTTT. Its translation is CASSLNRGKSGKTIYF.

This clonotype was observed a handful of times. The CDR3 nucleotides are TGCGCCAGCAGTTGGGACAGCAAATCCTACAATGAGCAGTTCTTC. Its translation: CASSWDSKSYNEQFF. The gene calls are TRBV5-1 and TRBJ2-1; TRBD1 aligns across 7 bases. With 5 bases clipped from V and 1 base from J, the junction kept 6 bases outside the gene matches. The CDR3 sequence is 15 residues long. The germline CDR1 and CDR2 sequences are SGHRS and YFSETQ. Full variable domain (remainder filled in from reference TRBV5-1 and TRBJ2-1): KAGVTQTPRYLIKTRGQQVTLSCSPISGHRSVSWYQQTPGQGLQFLFEYFSETQRNKGNFPGRFSGRQFSNSRSEMNVSTLELGDSALYLCASSWDSKSYNEQFFGPGTRLTVL.

This clonotype was seen many times. This chain uses TRBV5-1 with TRBJ2-1, with a tentative D call TRBD1 (5 bases). The CDR3 spans 15 residues. Deletions cut 4 bases from V and 5 bases from J, with 16 bases between. Germline loops: CDR1 SGHRS, CDR2 YFSETQ. The CDR3 DNA reads as TGCGCCAGCAGCCTAGACAGTGCAGTCAACAATGAGCAGTTCTTC. Translation: CASSLDSAVNNEQFF.

A few counts support this clonotype. V and J are TRBV7-2 and TRBJ2-1; 8 bases are shared with TRBD2. Germline V lookup: CDR1 SGHTA, CDR2 FQGNSA. The trim removed 4 bases at V and 9 bases at J, leaving 14 bases unmatched. CDR3 length: 16 residues. CDR3 nucleotides: TGTGCCAGCAGCTCGGGGGGACTAGGGAGCCTCGTTGAGCAGTTCTTC. It is translated as CASSSGGLGSLVEQFF.

There are many counts of this clonotype. The V call is TRBV12-3 or TRBV12-4, the J call TRBJ1-1; 9 bases align to TRBD1. This CDR3 is built from 14 residues. V shed 5 bases and J 6 bases; nucleotides not matched to a gene: 7. The CDR3 loop reads CASSLGDRVPEAFF. The CDR3 DNA reads TGTGCCAGCAGTCTAGGGGACAGGGTCCCTGAAGCTTTCTTT.